The entry below gives a single TCR beta chain sequence along with its context. This CDR3 is built from 15 residues. Trimming removed 6 bases at V and 0 bases at J, with 9 bases between. CDR1 is MNHEY, CDR2 SMNVEV, per germline (reference sequence). These data come from a study of blood T cell repertoires in COVID-19. Study-wide context: Donors in the United States, Italy and Spain gave samples during acute or convalescent COVID-19. Nucleic acid was either cDNA or gDNA, and it came from T cells, B-cell-depleted T cells, or PBMCs.

As processed by the authors: Reference gene primer amplification yielded estimated nucleated cell counts. TCRdb keeps only in-frame clones here, not all; method: immunoSEQ multiplex PCR. V, J and clone size were drawn from that table, and D and trimming were deduced from the DNA. Counted here are 220,000 or so clones, roughly 81% occurring once; the ten biggest clones make up 2.9%. This chain connects TRBV27 to TRBJ1-6; no firm D call. The receptor's source is a man aged 45-60 years who had recovered from COVID-19. Sequenced material: peripheral blood. The CDR3 DNA is TGTGCCAGCAGGCGGGGAAGCTCCTATAATTCACCCCTCCACTTT. Its protein is CASRRGSSYNSPLHF.